This T cell receptor (beta chain) is drawn from a study of CD8 T cells in Susac syndrome. The multiple sclerosis control group was made up of treatment-naive patients with stable or active relapsing-remitting disease. Deletions cut 5 bases from V and 5 bases from J, with 10 bases between. The CDR3 has 12 residues. Random hexamers primed reverse transcription of 0.5 to 1 ug RNA. Multiplex PCR with immunoSEQ amplified the TCR beta CDR3 across 54 Vbeta and 13 Jbeta. TCRdb itself ran the immunoSEQ multiplex PCR reads through MiXCR, one entry per CDR3 protein. The repertoire holds approximately 200,000 distinct CDR3 sequences, with approximately 94% as singletons.

This clonotype was obtained from a human donor with multiple sclerosis. Specimen: CD4+ T cells from PBMCs. The chain has TRBV12-3 or TRBV12-4 and TRBJ2-7; TRBD1 might be the D (6 bases). This CDR3 reads CASSLNRDEQYF. The CDR3 nucleotides are TGTGCCAGCAGTCTAAACAGGGACGAGCAGTACTTC.